The rows below give T cell receptor beta chains drawn from one sample of a study of regulatory T cells in long-lasting Graves disease. MiXCR was run by TCRdb on the multiplex PCR reads, yielding one entry per CDR3 protein. The sample has more than 350,000 distinct CDR3 sequences; 21% are singletons. This material consisted of peripheral blood mononuclear cells (PBMCs), taken when the disease was refractory, from a patient treated with antithyroid drugs. These receptors were taken from a female donor with Graves disease. The CDR3 runs from the conserved cysteine through the conserved F or W. D genes are given only for firm matches. Part of the rows lack a size; the others show once, few, many or a class for expanded clones.

NA,TRBJ1-1,TRBV6-2/TRBV6-3,NA,CASSYLGSRTEAFF,TGTGCCAGCAGTTATTTGGGGTCAAGGACTGAAGCTTTCTTT
NA,TRBJ2-3,TRBV7-8,NA,CASSGRATMQDTQYF,TGTGCCAGCAGCGGGCGGGCTACCATGCAAGATACGCAGTATTTT
NA,TRBJ1-5,TRBV5-1,NA,CASSLEGGLNQPQHF,TGCGCCAGCAGCTTGGAGGGGGGGCTTAATCAGCCCCAGCATTTT
NA,TRBJ1-5,TRBV6-1,many,CASSTTGYQPQHF,TGTGCCAGCAGTACGACAGGATATCAGCCCCAGCATTTT
TRBD2,TRBJ2-3,TRBV27,NA,CASSKGGLGTDTQYF,TGTGCCAGCAGTAAAGGGGGACTAGGCACAGATACGCAGTATTTT
NA,TRBJ2-5,TRBV20-1,many,CSAKRTLQETQYF,TGCAGTGCTAAGCGTACGCTCCAAGAGACCCAGTACTTC
TRBD2,TRBJ2-2,TRBV11-2,few,CASRSLAVNTGELFF,TGTGCCAGCAGGTCTCTAGCGGTGAACACCGGGGAGCTGTTTTTT
NA,TRBJ2-1,TRBV11-2,many,CASTQRGNPPNNEQFF,TGTGCCAGTACCCAACGAGGAAACCCACCAAACAATGAGCAGTTCTTC
TRBD2,TRBJ2-7,TRBV5-1,few,CASSITTSGSDEQYF,TGCGCCAGCAGCATCACGACTAGCGGGAGTGACGAGCAGTACTTC
TRBD1,TRBJ1-1,TRBV28,many,CASSSNHRGLNTEAFF,TGTGCCAGCAGTTCAAATCATAGGGGGCTCAACACTGAAGCTTTCTTT
TRBD2,TRBJ2-7,TRBV28,many,CASRQSGSSYEQYF,TGTGCCAGCAGACAGAGCGGGAGCTCCTACGAGCAGTACTTC
TRBD2,TRBJ2-1,TRBV12-3/TRBV12-4,many,CASSWTSGNEQFF,TGTGCCAGCAGTTGGACTAGTGGCAATGAGCAGTTCTTC
NA,TRBJ2-7,TRBV12-3/TRBV12-4,many,CASSPYSYEQYF,TGTGCCAGCAGCCCTTACTCCTACGAGCAGTACTTC
TRBD1,TRBJ1-5,TRBV7-8,few,CASSLTGASHHQPQHF,TGTGCCAGCAGCTTAACAGGGGCGTCCCACCATCAGCCCCAGCATTTT
NA,TRBJ2-5,TRBV27,many,CASVASGLLRTQYF,TGTGCCAGCGTCGCATCGGGACTCTTAAGAACCCAGTACTTC
TRBD2,TRBJ2-7,TRBV28,many,CASRGPYLAGAGEQYF,TGTGCCAGCAGGGGGCCGTATTTAGCGGGAGCGGGTGAGCAGTACTTC
NA,TRBJ1-2,TRBV30,few,CAWRRGPNYGYTF,TGTGCCTGGAGGCGGGGACCTAACTATGGCTACACCTTC
NA,TRBJ1-6,TRBV6-1,many,CATSQVGNSPLHF,TGTGCCACCTCCCAGGTGGGGAATTCACCCCTCCACTTT
TRBD1,TRBJ2-7,TRBV5-4,NA,CASRRQGGYEQYF,TGTGCCAGCAGAAGACAGGGTGGCTACGAGCAGTACTTC
NA,TRBJ1-2,TRBV28,many,CASIQPDRNYGYTF,TGTGCCAGCATCCAACCCGACAGGAACTATGGCTACACCTTC
NA,TRBJ2-6,TRBV29-1,NA,CSVEDGAFSGANVLTF,TGCAGCGTTGAAGACGGTGCTTTCTCTGGGGCCAACGTCCTGACTTTC
NA,TRBJ1-4,TRBV9,NA,CASSVVTGYAEKLFF,TGTGCCAGCAGCGTGGTCACAGGGTACGCTGAAAAACTGTTTTTT
NA,TRBJ1-6,TRBV30,few,CAWTDSYNSPLHF,TGTGCCTGGACGGACTCCTATAATTCACCCCTCCACTTT
TRBD2,TRBJ2-5,TRBV20-1,few,CSAQTSGRAGSETQYF,TGCAGTGCCCAGACTAGCGGGAGGGCCGGATCGGAGACCCAGTACTTC
NA,TRBJ1-6,TRBV7-9,few,CASSLGGMNSPLHF,TGTGCCAGCAGCTTAGGTGGGATGAACTCACCCCTCCACTTT
NA,TRBJ2-5,TRBV20-1,many,CSARDGSTETQYF,TGCAGTGCTAGAGATGGGAGTACGGAGACCCAGTACTTC
NA,TRBJ2-7,TRBV12-3/TRBV12-4,many,CASSLMDSSYEQYF,TGTGCCAGCAGTTTAATGGACAGCTCCTACGAGCAGTACTTC
TRBD2,TRBJ2-7,TRBV10-3,many,CAISFLAGGLGEQYF,TGTGCCATCAGTTTCCTAGCGGGAGGGCTGGGGGAGCAGTACTTC
NA,TRBJ2-3,TRBV7-3,NA,CASSLDGVTDTQYF,TGTGCCAGCAGCTTGGATGGGGTAACAGATACGCAGTATTTT
TRBD1,TRBJ1-5,TRBV28,many,CASRVTGGHQPQHF,TGTGCCAGCAGAGTTACAGGGGGCCATCAGCCCCAGCATTTT
NA,TRBJ2-2,TRBV12-3/TRBV12-4,many,CASSIRGAGELFF,TGTGCCAGCAGCATACGAGGGGCCGGGGAGCTGTTTTTT
NA,TRBJ2-7,TRBV28,many,CASSLEGPPYEQYF,TGTGCCAGCAGTTTGGAGGGGCCTCCCTACGAGCAGTACTTC
NA,TRBJ2-2,TRBV7-9,NA,CASSLPASGELFF,TGTGCCAGCAGCCTTCCGGCGTCCGGGGAGCTGTTTTTT
TRBD2,TRBJ2-1,TRBV29-1,NA,CSVEDGGTSGTIVMGYNEQFF,TGCAGCGTTGAGGACGGGGGGACTAGCGGGACCATAGTAATGGGCTACAATGAGCAGTTCTTC
NA,TRBJ2-2,TRBV13,NA,CASSRGLASTGELFF,TGTGCCAGCAGCCGCGGCCTAGCGTCCACCGGGGAGCTGTTTTTT
NA,TRBJ2-5,TRBV7-3,many,CASSLVGGTGETQYF,TGTGCCAGCAGCCTCGTCGGGGGCACTGGAGAGACCCAGTACTTC
NA,TRBJ1-1,TRBV7-6,many,CASIEGRRNTEAFF,TGTGCCAGCATCGAGGGCCGACGGAACACTGAAGCTTTCTTT
NA,TRBJ1-2,TRBV4-2,NA,CASSQVPPLYGYTF,TGTGCCAGCAGCCAAGTCCCTCCACTCTATGGCTACACCTTC
TRBD1,TRBJ1-1,TRBV6-1,few,CASSSTRDRGTEAFF,TGTGCCAGCAGCTCGACCCGGGACAGGGGAACTGAAGCTTTCTTT
NA,TRBJ2-7,TRBV5-1,many,CASSLVRSYEQYF,TGCGCCAGCAGCTTGGTCAGGTCCTACGAGCAGTACTTC
NA,TRBJ2-1,TRBV6-1,NA,CASRVQWEQFF,TGTGCCAGCAGAGTGCAATGGGAGCAGTTCTTC
NA,TRBJ2-7,TRBV27,NA,CASSLSPVGYEQYF,TGTGCCAGCAGTTTATCACCCGTAGGCTACGAGCAGTACTTC
TRBD2,TRBJ2-7,TRBV10-3,many,CAIRSVAGMAEQYF,TGTGCCATCAGATCAGTAGCGGGAATGGCCGAGCAGTACTTC
NA,TRBJ2-7,TRBV4-1,NA,CASSHIGPYEQYF,TGCGCCAGCAGCCACATAGGGCCCTACGAGCAGTACTTC
NA,TRBJ2-5,TRBV12-3/TRBV12-4,many,CASSLNSGLRETQYF,TGTGCCAGCAGTTTAAATAGCGGCCTCCGAGAGACCCAGTACTTC